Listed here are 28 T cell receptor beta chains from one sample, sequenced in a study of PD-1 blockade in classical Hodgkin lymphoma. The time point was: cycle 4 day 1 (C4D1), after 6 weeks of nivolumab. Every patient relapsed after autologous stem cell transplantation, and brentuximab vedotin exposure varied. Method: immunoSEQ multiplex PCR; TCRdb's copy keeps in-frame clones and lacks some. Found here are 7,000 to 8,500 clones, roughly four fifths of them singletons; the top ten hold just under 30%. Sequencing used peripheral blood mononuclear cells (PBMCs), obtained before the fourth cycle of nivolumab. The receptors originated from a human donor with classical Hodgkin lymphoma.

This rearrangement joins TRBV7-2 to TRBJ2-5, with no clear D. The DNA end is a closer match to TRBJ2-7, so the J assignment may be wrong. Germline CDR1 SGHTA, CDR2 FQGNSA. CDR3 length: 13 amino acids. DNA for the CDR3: TGTGCCAGCAGCTTTGGTAGTTACTACGAGCAGTACTTC. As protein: CASSFGSYYEQYF.

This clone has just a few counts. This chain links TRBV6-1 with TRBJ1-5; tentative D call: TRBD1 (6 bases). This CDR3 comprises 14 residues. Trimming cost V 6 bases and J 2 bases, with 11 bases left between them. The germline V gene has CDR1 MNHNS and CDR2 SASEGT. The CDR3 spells CASRLQGGNQPQHF. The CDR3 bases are TGTGCCAGCAGGCTACAGGGTGGCAATCAGCCCCAGCATTTT.

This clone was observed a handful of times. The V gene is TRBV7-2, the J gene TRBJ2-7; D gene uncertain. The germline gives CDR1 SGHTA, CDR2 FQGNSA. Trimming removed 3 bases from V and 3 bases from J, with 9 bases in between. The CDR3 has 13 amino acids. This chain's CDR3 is CASSFGSYYEQYF. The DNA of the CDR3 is TGTGCCAGCAGCTTTGGTAGTTACTACGAGCAGTACTTC.

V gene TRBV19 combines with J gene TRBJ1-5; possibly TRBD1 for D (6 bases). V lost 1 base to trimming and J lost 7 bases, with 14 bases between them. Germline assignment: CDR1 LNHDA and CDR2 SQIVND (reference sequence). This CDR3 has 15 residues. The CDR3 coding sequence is TGTGCCAGTAGTATAGCTGGGGGCAGGGCCCAGCCCCAGCATTTT. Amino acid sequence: CASSIAGGRAQPQHF.

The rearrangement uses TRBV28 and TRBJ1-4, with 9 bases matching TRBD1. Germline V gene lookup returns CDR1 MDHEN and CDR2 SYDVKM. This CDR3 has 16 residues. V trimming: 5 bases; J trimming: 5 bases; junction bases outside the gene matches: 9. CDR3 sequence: CASSPHTGGANEKLFF. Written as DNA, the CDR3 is TGTGCCAGCAGTCCACACACAGGGGGCGCCAATGAAAAACTGTTTTTT.

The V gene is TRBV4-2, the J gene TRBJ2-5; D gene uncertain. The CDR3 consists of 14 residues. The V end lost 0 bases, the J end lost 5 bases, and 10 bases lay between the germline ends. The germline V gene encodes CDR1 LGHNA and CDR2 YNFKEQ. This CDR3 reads CASSQDPGRETQYF. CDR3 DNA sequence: TGTGCCAGCAGCCAAGATCCGGGCCGGGAGACCCAGTACTTC.

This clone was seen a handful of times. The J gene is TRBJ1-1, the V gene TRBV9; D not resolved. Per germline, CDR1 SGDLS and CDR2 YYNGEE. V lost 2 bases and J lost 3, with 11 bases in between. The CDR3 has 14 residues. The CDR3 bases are TGTGCCAGCAGCGTCTGGTATAGGGACACTGAAGCTTTCTTT. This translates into CASSVWYRDTEAFF. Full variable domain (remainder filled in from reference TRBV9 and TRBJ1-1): DSGVTQTPKHLITATGQRVTLRCSPRSGDLSVYWYQQSLDQGLQFLIQYYNGEERAKGNILERFSAQQFPDLHSELNLSSLELGDSALYFCASSVWYRDTEAFFGQGTRLTVV.

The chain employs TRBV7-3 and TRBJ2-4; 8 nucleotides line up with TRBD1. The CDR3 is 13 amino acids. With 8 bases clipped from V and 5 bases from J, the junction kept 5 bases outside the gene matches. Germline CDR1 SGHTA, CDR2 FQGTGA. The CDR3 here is CASQGAGENIQYF. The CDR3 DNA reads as TGTGCCAGCCAGGGGGCTGGTGAAAACATTCAGTACTTC.

In DNA form, the CDR3 reads TGTGCCATCAGGAAGGGGACAGCAACTAATTCACCCCTCCACTTT. Translation gives CAIRKGTATNSPLHF. The chain has TRBV10-3 and TRBJ1-6, with TRBD1 identical over 7 bases. The CDR3 consists of 15 residues. V lost 6 bases, J lost 6 bases, and 8 bases stayed unmatched. CDR1 and CDR2 (germline): ENHRY, SYGVKD.

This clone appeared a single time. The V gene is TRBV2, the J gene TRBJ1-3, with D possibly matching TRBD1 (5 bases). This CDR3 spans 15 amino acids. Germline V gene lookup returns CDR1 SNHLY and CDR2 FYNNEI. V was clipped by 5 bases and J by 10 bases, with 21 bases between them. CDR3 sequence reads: CASSREWGPTGTIYF. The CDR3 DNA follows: TGTGCCAGCAGTCGCGAGTGGGGTCCTACAGGTACCATATATTTT.

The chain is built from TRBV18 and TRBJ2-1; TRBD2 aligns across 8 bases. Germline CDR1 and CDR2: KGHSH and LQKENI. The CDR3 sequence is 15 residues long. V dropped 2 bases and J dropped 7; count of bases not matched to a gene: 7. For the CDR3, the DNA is TGTGCCAGCTCACCATTCGGCGGGGGGACAAATGAGCAGTTCTTC. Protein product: CASSPFGGGTNEQFF.

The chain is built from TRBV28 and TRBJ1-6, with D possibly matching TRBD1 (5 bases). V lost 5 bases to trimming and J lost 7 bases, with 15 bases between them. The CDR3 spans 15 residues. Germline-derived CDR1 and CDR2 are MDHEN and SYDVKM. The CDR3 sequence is CASSIYGTANSPLHF. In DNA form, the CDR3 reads TGTGCCAGCAGTATTTACGGGACGGCAAATTCACCCCTCCACTTT.

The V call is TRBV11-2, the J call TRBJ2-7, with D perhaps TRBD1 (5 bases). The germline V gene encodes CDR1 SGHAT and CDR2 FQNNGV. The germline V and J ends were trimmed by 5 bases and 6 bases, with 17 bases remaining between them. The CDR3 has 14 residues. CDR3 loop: CASSRQFSPGEQYF. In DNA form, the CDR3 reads TGTGCCAGCAGCCGACAGTTCTCGCCTGGCGAGCAGTACTTC.

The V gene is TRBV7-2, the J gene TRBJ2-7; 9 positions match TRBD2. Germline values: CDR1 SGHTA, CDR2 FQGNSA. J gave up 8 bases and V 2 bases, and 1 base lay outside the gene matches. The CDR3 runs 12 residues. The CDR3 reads CASSLLAGKQYF. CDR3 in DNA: TGTGCCAGCAGCTTACTAGCGGGAAAGCAGTACTTC.

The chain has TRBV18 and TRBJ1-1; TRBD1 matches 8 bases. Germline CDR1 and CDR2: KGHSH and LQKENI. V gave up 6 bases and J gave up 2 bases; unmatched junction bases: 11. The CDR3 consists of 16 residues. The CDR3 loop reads CASSEQGALPNTEAFF. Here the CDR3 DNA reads TGTGCCAGCTCCGAGCAGGGGGCGCTTCCCAACACTGAAGCTTTCTTT.

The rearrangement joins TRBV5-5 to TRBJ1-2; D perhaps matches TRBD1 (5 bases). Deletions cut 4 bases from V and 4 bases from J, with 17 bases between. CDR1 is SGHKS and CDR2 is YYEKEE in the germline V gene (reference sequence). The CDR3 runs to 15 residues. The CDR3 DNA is TGTGCCAGCAGCGCCTCGGGAGCCGGGGGCTATGGCTACACCTTC. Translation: CASSASGAGGYGYTF.

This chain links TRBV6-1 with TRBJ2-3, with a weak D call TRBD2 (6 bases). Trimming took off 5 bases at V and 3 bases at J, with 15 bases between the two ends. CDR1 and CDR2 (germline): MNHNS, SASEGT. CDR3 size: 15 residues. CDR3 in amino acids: CASSHRERGTDTQYF. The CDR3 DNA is TGTGCCAGCAGTCACCGGGAGAGAGGTACAGATACGCAGTATTTT.

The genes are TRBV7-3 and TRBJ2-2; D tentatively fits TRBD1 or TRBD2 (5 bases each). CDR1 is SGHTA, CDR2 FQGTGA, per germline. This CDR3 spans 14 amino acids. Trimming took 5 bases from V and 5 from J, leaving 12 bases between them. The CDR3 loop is CASSPNGGTGELFF. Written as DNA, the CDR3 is TGTGCCAGCAGCCCCAATGGGGGTACCGGGGAGCTGTTTTTT.

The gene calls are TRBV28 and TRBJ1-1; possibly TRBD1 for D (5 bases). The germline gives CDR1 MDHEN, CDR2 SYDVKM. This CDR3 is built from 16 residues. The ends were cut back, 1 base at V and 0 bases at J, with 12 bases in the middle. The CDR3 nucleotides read TGTGCCAGCAGTTTATCACTCGGGACCATGAACACTGAAGCTTTCTTT. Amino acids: CASSLSLGTMNTEAFF. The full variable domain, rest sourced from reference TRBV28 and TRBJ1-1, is DVKVTQSSRYLVKRTGEKVFLECVQDMDHENMFWYRQDPGLGLRLIYFSYDVKMKEKGDIPEGYSVSREKKERFSLILESASTNQTSMYLCASSLSLGTMNTEAFFGQGTRLTVV.

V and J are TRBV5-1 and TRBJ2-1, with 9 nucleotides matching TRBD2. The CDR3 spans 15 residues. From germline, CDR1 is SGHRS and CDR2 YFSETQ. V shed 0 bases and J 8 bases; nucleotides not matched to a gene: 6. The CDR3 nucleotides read TGCGCCAGCAGCTTGGAGGCTAGCGGGGTCCATGAGCAGTTCTTC. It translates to CASSLEASGVHEQFF.

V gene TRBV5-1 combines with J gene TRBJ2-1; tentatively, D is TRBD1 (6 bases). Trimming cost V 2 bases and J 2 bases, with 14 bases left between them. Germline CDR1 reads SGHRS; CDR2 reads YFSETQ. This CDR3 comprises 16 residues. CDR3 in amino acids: CASSLLPGHPYNEQFF. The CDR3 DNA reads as TGCGCCAGCAGCTTATTACCGGGACACCCCTACAATGAGCAGTTCTTC.

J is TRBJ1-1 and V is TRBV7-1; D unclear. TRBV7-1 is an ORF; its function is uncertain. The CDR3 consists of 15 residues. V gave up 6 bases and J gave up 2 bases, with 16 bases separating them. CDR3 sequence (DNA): TGTGCCAGCAGGAAACCGCGGGGAAGTAACACTGAAGCTTTCTTT. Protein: CASRKPRGSNTEAFF.

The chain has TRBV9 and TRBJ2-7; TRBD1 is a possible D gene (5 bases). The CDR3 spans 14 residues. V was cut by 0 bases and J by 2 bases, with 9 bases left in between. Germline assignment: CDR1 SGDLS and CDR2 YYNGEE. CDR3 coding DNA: TGTGCCAGCAGCGTAGGCCAGGGAACCTACGAGCAGTACTTC. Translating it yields CASSVGQGTYEQYF.

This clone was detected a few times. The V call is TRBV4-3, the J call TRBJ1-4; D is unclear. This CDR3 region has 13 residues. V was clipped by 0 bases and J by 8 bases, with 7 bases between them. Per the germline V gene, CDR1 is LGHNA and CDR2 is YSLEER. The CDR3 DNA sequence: TGCGCCAGCAGCCAAGATATCTTAGAAAAACTGTTTTTT. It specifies CASSQDILEKLFF.

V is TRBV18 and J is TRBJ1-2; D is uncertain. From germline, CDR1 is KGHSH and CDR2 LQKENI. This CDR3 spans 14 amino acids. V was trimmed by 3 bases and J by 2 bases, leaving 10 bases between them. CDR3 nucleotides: TGTGCCAGCTCACCCTTTACAGAGAACTATGGCTACACCTTC. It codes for CASSPFTENYGYTF.

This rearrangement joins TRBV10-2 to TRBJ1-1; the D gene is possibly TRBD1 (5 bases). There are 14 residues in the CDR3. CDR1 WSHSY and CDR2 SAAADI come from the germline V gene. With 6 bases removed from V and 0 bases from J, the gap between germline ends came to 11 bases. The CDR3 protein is CASSRTHMNTEAFF. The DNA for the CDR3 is TGCGCCAGCAGCCGGACACACATGAACACTGAAGCTTTCTTT.

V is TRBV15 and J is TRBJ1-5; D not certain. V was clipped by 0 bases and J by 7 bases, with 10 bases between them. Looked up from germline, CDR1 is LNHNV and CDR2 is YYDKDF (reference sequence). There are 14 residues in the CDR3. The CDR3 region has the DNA TGTGCCACCAGCAGAGAGAAGGCATCCCAGCCCCAGCATTTT. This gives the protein CATSREKASQPQHF.

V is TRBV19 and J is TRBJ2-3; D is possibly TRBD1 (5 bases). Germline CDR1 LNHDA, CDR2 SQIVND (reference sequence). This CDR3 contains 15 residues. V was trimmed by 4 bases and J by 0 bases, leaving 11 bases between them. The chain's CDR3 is CASSNDRSSTDTQYF. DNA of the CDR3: TGTGCCAGTAGTAATGACAGATCTAGCACAGATACGCAGTATTTT.